Listed below are T cell receptor beta chains from one sample, sequenced in a study of shared clonotypes between healthy human individuals. Using immunoSEQ multiplex PCR, the repertoire was profiled, and TCRdb retains in-frame clones only, with some absent. The sample consists of around 2.5 million clones, over 85% of them appearing once. The specimen sequenced was naive CD4+ T cells from PBMCs. The receptors shown here come from a man aged 18 to 30 in good health. Some clones in this sample may be carry-over from other donors' samples. The conserved cysteine and the conserved F or W are not part of the CDR3 here.

j_call cdr3_length v_call cdr3_aa
TRBJ1-1 11 TRBV2 ASSEEAGTEAF
TRBJ2-7 11 TRBV29-1 SALPISGLEQY
TRBJ1-3 14 TRBV11-2 ASREGQANSGNTIY
TRBJ2-6 11 TRBV18 ASSLTGANVLT
TRBJ2-1 14 TRBV9 ASGEKRATYYNEQF
TRBJ2-2 14 TRBV7-3 ASSLFGTTNTGELF
TRBJ2-3 10 TRBV10-3 AISESGDTQY
TRBJ1-1 10 TRBV25-1 ASIGGGPEAF
TRBJ1-3 14 TRBV6-5 ASSSHRGLSGNTIY
TRBJ1-1 15 TRBV1 TSSQEARQGKNTEAF
TRBJ2-1 7 TRBV29-1 SEVIGQF
TRBJ2-7 14 TRBV5-1 ASSLGAGQGSYEQY
TRBJ1-2 11 TRBV5-5 ASSTTPNYGYT
TRBJ2-5 12 TRBV19 ASSIGAGAETQY
TRBJ1-1 7 TRBV21-1 ARGSQGT
TRBJ2-7 14 TRBV28 ASSSTGTSGLYEQY
TRBJ1-4 12 TRBV18 ASSPGQGLEKLF
TRBJ2-7 12 TRBV30 AWDRTINGYEQY
TRBJ2-1 13 TRBV4-1 ASSQEQGVSDEQF
TRBJ2-2 12 TRBV5-6 ASSTGGDTGELF
TRBJ1-2 11 TRBV5-1 ASSSDRVYGYT
TRBJ2-3 12 TRBV27 ASRGGAHTDTQY
TRBJ1-1 11 TRBV27 ASNPTFGTEAF
TRBJ2-5 13 TRBV19 ASRRGSRYQETQY
TRBJ2-5 13 TRBV18 ASSPSSSGLETQY
TRBJ2-3 13 TRBV5-1 ASSSPDFGTDTQY
TRBJ1-1 9 TRBV28 ASSTDTEAF
TRBJ1-5 13 TRBV6-1 ASKGGTGGEKPQH
TRBJ2-5 14 TRBV5-4 ASSLSLAGGQETQY
TRBJ1-5 12 TRBV18 ASSPLDSNQPQH
TRBJ2-7 13 TRBV19 ASSPSAGIPYEQY
TRBJ1-2 11 TRBV30 AWSEGGGYGYT
TRBJ1-4 13 TRBV5-6 ASSMGFVGGEKLF
TRBJ1-1 13 TRBV4-3 ASSLMTGASTEAF
TRBJ2-7 11 TRBV6-6 ASSPRGREEQY
TRBJ1-3 15 TRBV4-2 ASSLGNRVRSGNTIY
TRBJ2-7 14 TRBV27 ASRRSTSGTSYEQY
TRBJ2-1 12 TRBV19 ASRRTSVHNEQF
TRBJ2-1 16 TRBV7-8 ASSLTRRTSGTYNEQF
TRBJ2-2 14 TRBV11-2 ASSSDAGAYTGELF
TRBJ2-5 12 TRBV19 ASSSGTGTETQY
TRBJ2-3 11 TRBV6-5 ASTLPGTDTQY
TRBJ1-4 14 TRBV9 ASSAQAGAPNEKLF
TRBJ2-1 13 TRBV6-6 ASSYGSGPYNEQF
TRBJ2-3 12 TRBV18 ASSPPTGTDTQY
TRBJ2-1 14 TRBV5-1 ASSAAPAGGPNEQF
TRBJ2-1 11 TRBV9 ASSAPLADEQF
TRBJ1-3 11 TRBV2 ASSSDRGDTIY
TRBJ1-4 14 TRBV28 ASSFEDRTTGEKLF
TRBJ1-2 10 TRBV28 ASSGGNYGYT
TRBJ1-1 12 TRBV30 AWSADRENTEAF
TRBJ2-3 11 TRBV6-4 ASSDFGSRTQY
TRBJ1-1 11 TRBV28 ASSLLGGTEAF
TRBJ2-2 18 TRBV9 ASSPRPGTSGRGNTGELF
TRBJ2-2 14 TRBV5-1 ASSRVSDGDTGELF
TRBJ1-1 12 TRBV5-1 ASSFDSRNTEAF
TRBJ2-1 13 TRBV5-4 ASSGPRQGGNEQF
TRBJ2-3 12 TRBV11-2 ASSFLGAADTQY
TRBJ1-2 11 TRBV19 ASRPPGAYGYT